This is a list of T cell receptor beta chains from one sample in a study of blood T cell repertoires in COVID-19. Using immunoSEQ multiplex PCR, the repertoire was profiled, and TCRdb retains in-frame clones only, with some absent. The sample lists 450,000 to 500,000 clones; 75% to 90% were seen once. The specimen sequenced was PBMCs or T cells enriched from blood (not recorded which). The receptors stem from a woman aged 18-29 years who had recovered from COVID-19. CDR3s leave out the opening cysteine and the closing phenylalanine or tryptophan. Some rows have no size entry. The others give once, few or many, or a class for an expanded clone.

clone size: medium-sized; V gene: TRBV2; CDR3 length: 14; CDR3 protein: ASSGGTAGSLYGYT
clone size: NA; V gene: TRBV5-1; CDR3 length: 13; CDR3 protein: ASSLATGRGDTQY
clone size: once; V gene: TRBV11-2; CDR3 length: 11; CDR3 protein: ASGQGLNEKLF
clone size: NA; V gene: TRBV19; CDR3 length: 15; CDR3 protein: ASSKFEGQYMNTEAF
clone size: NA; V gene: TRBV6-1; CDR3 length: 11; CDR3 protein: ASSEARGDEQF
clone size: NA; V gene: TRBV10-3; CDR3 length: 13; CDR3 protein: AISETGESSYEQY
clone size: NA; V gene: TRBV5-6; CDR3 length: 10; CDR3 protein: ASSLALNEQF
clone size: NA; V gene: TRBV5-5; CDR3 length: 14; CDR3 protein: ASSPSGYGGLNEQY
clone size: NA; V gene: TRBV12-3/TRBV12-4; CDR3 length: 11; CDR3 protein: ASSLGREQPQH
clone size: NA; V gene: TRBV6-5; CDR3 length: 12; CDR3 protein: ASSPMTGNNEQF
clone size: NA; V gene: TRBV30; CDR3 length: 12; CDR3 protein: AWSAPGGLWGYT
clone size: NA; V gene: TRBV4-2; CDR3 length: 11; CDR3 protein: ASGGAIPRGYT
clone size: NA; V gene: TRBV7-3; CDR3 length: 12; CDR3 protein: ASSRSAGEETQY
clone size: NA; V gene: TRBV14; CDR3 length: 12; CDR3 protein: ASSQGRVEGTQY
clone size: few; V gene: TRBV6-5; CDR3 length: 12; CDR3 protein: ASSRPTGSTEAF
clone size: NA; V gene: TRBV7-9; CDR3 length: 10; CDR3 protein: ASSADSNTIY
clone size: NA; V gene: TRBV11-2; CDR3 length: 13; CDR3 protein: ASSLSPGSPYEQY
clone size: NA; V gene: TRBV6-6; CDR3 length: 12; CDR3 protein: ASSLDRSNYGYT
clone size: NA; V gene: TRBV30; CDR3 length: 10; CDR3 protein: AWSITGDEQF
clone size: NA; V gene: TRBV29-1; CDR3 length: 11; CDR3 protein: SGSTGSTDTQY
clone size: NA; V gene: TRBV19; CDR3 length: 13; CDR3 protein: ASSIDQGMNTEAF
clone size: few; V gene: TRBV7-2; CDR3 length: 13; CDR3 protein: ASSPFREPGNTIY
clone size: NA; V gene: TRBV4-2; CDR3 length: 15; CDR3 protein: ASSFTLAGGQVGELF
clone size: NA; V gene: TRBV2; CDR3 length: 12; CDR3 protein: ASKLNRGLTEAF
clone size: NA; V gene: TRBV19; CDR3 length: 13; CDR3 protein: ASSIPGTGKDEQY
clone size: NA; V gene: TRBV20-1; CDR3 length: 8; CDR3 protein: SVADYEQY
clone size: NA; V gene: TRBV5-5; CDR3 length: 11; CDR3 protein: ASSTGQPREAF
clone size: few; V gene: TRBV6-5; CDR3 length: 12; CDR3 protein: ASSRDRLTPEAF
clone size: NA; V gene: TRBV3-1/TRBV3-2; CDR3 length: 11; CDR3 protein: ASSQRGGTEAF
clone size: once; V gene: TRBV7-9; CDR3 length: 17; CDR3 protein: ASSPGTSGGASGAYEQY
clone size: NA; V gene: TRBV7-2; CDR3 length: 12; CDR3 protein: ASSRRGGTGELF
clone size: once; V gene: TRBV9; CDR3 length: 12; CDR3 protein: ASSPSGREDEQY
clone size: NA; V gene: TRBV9; CDR3 length: 13; CDR3 protein: ASSARGGATGELF
clone size: NA; V gene: TRBV2; CDR3 length: 15; CDR3 protein: ASSDRAASSYNSPLH
clone size: once; V gene: TRBV7-3; CDR3 length: 11; CDR3 protein: ASSQGADTEAF
clone size: NA; V gene: TRBV12-5; CDR3 length: 15; CDR3 protein: ASGLVLWDRANNEQF
clone size: NA; V gene: TRBV5-1; CDR3 length: 14; CDR3 protein: ASSFPRQGARETQY